The present T cell receptor beta chain was sequenced within a study of blood T cell repertoires in COVID-19. Clones were sequenced by immunoSEQ multiplex PCR, and TCRdb holds only the in-frame ones, with some missing. The table records 450,000 to 500,000 clones, roughly nine tenths of them present only once. Trimming pared 1 base from V and 6 bases from J, leaving 12 bases between. The CDR3 spans 14 residues. Germline V gene sequence: CDR1 SGHTA, CDR2 FQGNSA. Source material: PBMCs or T cells enriched from blood (not recorded which). The receptor's source is a woman aged 18 to 35 who had recovered from COVID-19. The chain couples TRBV7-2 to TRBJ1-1; a weak D match, TRBD1 (5 bases). As DNA, the CDR3 is TGTGCCAGCAGCTTAGTCTGGGGGACTCCTGAAGCTTTCTTT. Its translation is CASSLVWGTPEAFF.